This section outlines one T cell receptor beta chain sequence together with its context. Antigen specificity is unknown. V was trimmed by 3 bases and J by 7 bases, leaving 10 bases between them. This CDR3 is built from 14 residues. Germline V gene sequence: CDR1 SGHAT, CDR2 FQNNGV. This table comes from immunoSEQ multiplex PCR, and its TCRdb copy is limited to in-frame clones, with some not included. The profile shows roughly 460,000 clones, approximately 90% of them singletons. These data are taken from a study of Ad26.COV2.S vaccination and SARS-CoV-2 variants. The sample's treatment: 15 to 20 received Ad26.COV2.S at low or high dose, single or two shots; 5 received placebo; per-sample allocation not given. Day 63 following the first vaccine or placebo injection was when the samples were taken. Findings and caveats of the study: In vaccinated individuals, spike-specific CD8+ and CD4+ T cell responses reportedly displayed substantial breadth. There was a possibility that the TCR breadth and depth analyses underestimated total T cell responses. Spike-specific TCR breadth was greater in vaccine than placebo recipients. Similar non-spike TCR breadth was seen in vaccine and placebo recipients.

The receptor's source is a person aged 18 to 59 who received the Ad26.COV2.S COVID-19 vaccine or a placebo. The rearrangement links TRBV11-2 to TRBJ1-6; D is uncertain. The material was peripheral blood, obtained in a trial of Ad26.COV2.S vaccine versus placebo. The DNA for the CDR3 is TGTGCCAGCAGCTTTCTCATGGGGAATTCACCCCTCCACTTT. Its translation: CASSFLMGNSPLHF.